This TCR beta chain is drawn from a study of human T cells and chemical hapten exposure. Study in general: Diphenylcyclopropenone was applied weekly to patients' scalps across the approximately 25-week study.

Indicated time point: patch test 2, 6 weeks after DPC sensitization. Treatment noted: therapeutic diphenylcyclopropenone sensitization with weekly scalp DPC. Blood draws preceded each patch test application. Using its own MiXCR run on the RACE reads, TCRdb lists one record per CDR3 protein. The sample shows 110,000 or so distinct CDR3 sequences, 9.2% of them seen only once. This clonotype appeared a few times. Sequence at one end of the junction differs from germline and may be a read error. The CDR3 runs to 12 residues. The germline V gene has CDR1 SGHDT and CDR2 YYEEEE. The gene calls are TRBV5-6 and TRBJ2-7; 9 positions agree with TRBD1. The sequence was collected from a woman in her 40s with alopecia areata. Some clones in this sample may be carry-over from other donors' samples. The material was whole blood, obtained in connection with sensitization to the hapten diphenylcyclopropenone (DPC). The CDR3 is CASSQGPGQGRF. CDR3 sequence (DNA): TGTGCCAGCAGTCAGGGGCCGGGACAGGGTCGTTTC.